Following are 30 T cell receptor beta chains from one sample sequenced in a study of molecular identifiers for immune sequencing clone quantification. TCRdb recomputed calls from the PCR reads with MiXCR, one row per CDR3 protein. Counted here are 300,000 to 400,000 distinct CDR3 sequences, roughly a quarter occurring once; the ten biggest clones make up about 0.71%. The sample consisted of naive CD8+ T cells from blood, with Jurkat cell RNA spiked in. Stated subset: FACS-sorted CD8+CD4-CCR7+CD45RA+ naive T cells. Receptors were obtained from a human donor in good health. Some libraries in this study had Jurkat cell RNA spiked in.

J is TRBJ2-7 and V is TRBV7-9; no definite D call. V lost 5 bases and J 0 bases, leaving 11 bases between the germline ends. The CDR3 has 14 amino acids. In germline, CDR1 is SEHNR, CDR2 FQNEAQ (reference sequence). CDR3 loop: CASSPTVSSYEQYF. The CDR3 bases are TGTGCCAGCAGCCCGACGGTTAGCTCCTACGAGCAGTACTTC.

This clonotype has only a few counts. The J gene is TRBJ2-4, the V gene TRBV6-2 or TRBV6-3, with unresolved D. Trimming took off 0 bases at V and 15 bases at J, with 18 bases between the two ends. Germline assignment: CDR1 MNHEY and CDR2 SVGEGT. The CDR3 loop spans 14 amino acids. CDR3 sequence reads: CASSYSSRPTAVYF. The CDR3 region has the DNA TGTGCCAGCAGTTACTCCTCCAGGCCAACAGCTGTGTACTTC.

The chain links TRBV15 to TRBJ2-3; 7 nucleotides line up with TRBD2. The CDR3 is 17 residues long. In germline, CDR1 is LNHNV, CDR2 YYDKDF (reference sequence). Germline trimming cut 4 bases from V and 0 bases from J; bases unmatched to any gene: 10. This CDR3 is CATSIQSGTTSTDTQYF. CDR3 sequence (DNA): TGTGCCACCAGCATACAAAGCGGGACCACCAGCACAGATACGCAGTATTTT.

As for this clonotype: Just one base apart from a much larger clone, this may be a read error. The chain couples TRBV7-6 to TRBJ2-5; tentative D call: TRBD2 (6 bases). This CDR3 has 14 amino acids. The V gene's germline CDR1 is SGHVS and CDR2 FNYEAQ. The CDR3 DNA sequence: TGTGCCGGCAGCTTACGGGACTACCAAGAGACCCAGTACTTC. This gives the protein CAGSLRDYQETQYF.

This clonotype appeared a few times. V gene TRBV7-8 combines with J gene TRBJ1-1; D is ambiguous. The V end was cut by 5 bases, the J end by 0 bases, with 16 bases between. Germline V CDR1 and CDR2: SGHVS, FQNEAQ. The CDR3 spans 16 residues. The CDR3 region is CASSQGNVAMNTEAFF. The CDR3 DNA sequence: TGTGCCAGCAGCCAAGGGAACGTGGCTATGAACACTGAAGCTTTCTTT.

The chain recombines TRBV5-6 with TRBJ2-7; D ambiguous. Per the germline V gene, CDR1 is SGHDT and CDR2 is YYEEEE. This CDR3 contains 14 residues. Trimming removed 3 bases at V and 7 bases at J, with 17 bases between. As DNA, the CDR3 is TGTGCCAGCAGCTCTCTACTTCGTGCACGGGAGCAGTACTTC. Translated: CASSSLLRAREQYF.

The chain joins TRBV6-5 to TRBJ2-3, with TRBD2 matching over 12 bases. There are 16 residues in the CDR3. J gave up 5 bases and V 6 bases, and 9 bases lay outside the gene matches. The germline V gene encodes CDR1 MNHEY and CDR2 SVGAGI. CDR3 in amino acids: CASSLAGGPGLDTQYF. The CDR3 DNA reads TGTGCCAGCAGCCTAGCGGGGGGGCCTGGTTTAGATACGCAGTATTTT.

As for this clonotype: Mismatch with germline at one junction end may stem from a read error. The rearrangement joins TRBV27 to TRBJ2-3, with D unclear. The CDR3 consists of 15 residues. Germline values: CDR1 MNHEY, CDR2 SMNVEV (reference sequence). This CDR3 is CASTSSPVGTYTQYF. CDR3 bases: TGTGCCAGCACCTCCTCTCCGGTTGGCACATATACGCAGTATTTT.

This clonotype was observed a handful of times. This sequence may be a read error, since a much larger clone differs from it by one base. The gene calls are TRBV29-1 and TRBJ2-4, with D possibly TRBD1 on 5 matching bases. The CDR3 runs 14 residues. CDR1 and CDR2 from the germline V gene are SQVTM and ANQGSEA. CDR3 coding DNA: TGCAGCATTGAAGACAGACTAGCCAAAAACATTCAGTACTTC. Residues: CSIEDRLAKNIQYF.

This clonotype was counted many times. The rearrangement joins TRBV20-1 to TRBJ2-7; no clear D gene. This CDR3 has 10 amino acids. Deletions cut 3 bases from V and 7 bases from J, with 7 bases between. CDR1 DFQATT and CDR2 SNEGSKA come from the germline V gene (reference sequence). CDR3 region: CSASLREQYF. CDR3 nucleotides: TGCAGTGCTAGTTTAAGGGAGCAGTACTTC.

This clonotype was observed a handful of times. This chain links TRBV10-3 with TRBJ1-1; 8 bases fit TRBD1. Per germline, CDR1 ENHRY and CDR2 SYGVKD. V trimming: 4 bases; J trimming: 2 bases; junction bases outside the gene matches: 3. CDR3 length equals 14 residues. In nucleotides, the CDR3 is TGTGCCATCAGTGGGGACAGGACTAACACTGAAGCTTTCTTT. It codes for CAISGDRTNTEAFF.

This clonotype was found a few times. The chain employs TRBV14 and TRBJ1-2; the D gene is possibly TRBD1 (6 bases). Germline V gives CDR1 SGHDN, CDR2 FVKESK. The CDR3 extends over 14 amino acids. V gave up 3 bases and J gave up 4 bases, with 12 bases separating them. This CDR3 reads CASSQGHDPYGYTF. Written as DNA, the CDR3 is TGTGCCAGCAGCCAGGGACACGACCCCTATGGCTACACCTTC.

In its sample, this clonotype was seen a few times. J is TRBJ2-1 and V is TRBV4-1; 7 bases map to TRBD1. Trimming cost V 6 bases and J 0 bases; bases outside gene matches: 11. The CDR3 is 17 amino acids. Germline CDR1 reads MGHRA; CDR2 reads YSYEKL. CDR3 nucleotides: TGCGCCAGCAGTCCCCTGAGGGGGCCGAGCTCCTACAATGAGCAGTTCTTC. As protein: CASSPLRGPSSYNEQFF.

This clonotype was recorded at least ten times. The rearrangement links TRBV7-9 to TRBJ1-1; TRBD1 matches 7 bases. Losses at the gene ends were 6 bases for V and 4 bases for J; bases not matched to a gene: 11. Germline V gene data show CDR1 as SEHNR and CDR2 as FQNEAQ (reference sequence). CDR3 length equals 15 residues. CDR3 region: CASRPEDRVFTEAFF. For the CDR3, the DNA is TGTGCCAGCAGACCCGAAGACAGGGTTTTCACTGAAGCTTTCTTT.

This clonotype was seen many times. The chain combines TRBV4-3 with TRBJ2-3; tentatively, D is TRBD1 or TRBD2 (6 bases each). V lost 1 base and J lost 4, with 15 bases in between. Germline CDR1 LGHNA, CDR2 YSLEER. The CDR3 has 16 amino acids. The CDR3 here is CASSQGRGKGADTQYF. The CDR3 coding sequence is TGCGCCAGCAGCCAAGGTCGCGGGAAGGGGGCAGATACGCAGTATTTT.

The V gene is TRBV4-1, the J gene TRBJ2-3; D may be TRBD2 (6 bases). The CDR3 is 15 residues long. Germline CDR1 is MGHRA and CDR2 is YSYEKL. V shed 0 bases and J shed 12 bases, with 19 bases lying between them. DNA of the CDR3: TGCGCCAGCAGCCAAGAAGCGGGTCGGGGAATTGATCAGTATTTT. Its translation: CASSQEAGRGIDQYF.

As concerns this clonotype: Mismatch with germline at one junction end may stem from a read error. The rearrangement links TRBV19 to TRBJ1-2; tentatively, D is TRBD1 (5 bases). Per germline, CDR1 LNHDA and CDR2 SQIVND (reference sequence). The CDR3 sequence is 11 residues long. The DNA of the CDR3 is TGTGACAGTATCGGGGGACGAGGCTACACCTTC. Translated: CDSIGGRGYTF.

This clonotype was counted at least ten times. This chain joins TRBV7-9 and TRBJ2-7, with D perhaps matching TRBD1 or TRBD2 (5 bases each). The length of the CDR3 is 15 residues. Germline CDR1 SEHNR, CDR2 FQNEAQ (reference sequence). V was clipped by 4 bases and J by 0 bases, with 13 bases between them. The CDR3 DNA reads TGTGCCAGCAGCTCCATAACGGGACGCTCCTACGAGCAGTACTTC. Translating it yields CASSSITGRSYEQYF.

Many counts were recorded for this clonotype. V is TRBV7-9 and J is TRBJ1-4; D is ambiguous. The CDR3 sequence is 13 residues long. The V and J ends lost 6 bases and 6 bases respectively, with 11 bases between them. CDR1 SEHNR and CDR2 FQNEAQ come from the germline V gene (reference sequence). The CDR3 loop is CASSPPGDEKLFF. Written as DNA, the CDR3 is TGTGCCAGCAGTCCCCCAGGCGATGAAAAACTGTTTTTT.

At least ten counts were recorded for this clonotype. The V call is TRBV7-9, the J call TRBJ2-3; D assignment may be TRBD1 or TRBD2 (5 bases each). Germline loops: CDR1 SEHNR, CDR2 FQNEAQ (reference sequence). V dropped 5 bases and J dropped 2 bases, with 17 bases sitting between them. The CDR3 loop spans 16 amino acids. The CDR3 DNA reads TGTGCCAGCAGCACCGTGTTCGGGACCCTCACAGATACGCAGTATTTT. Its translation is CASSTVFGTLTDTQYF.

Concerning this clonotype: With a much larger clone just one base away, this may be a read error. The V and J genes are TRBV7-9 and TRBJ2-4; maybe TRBD2 (5 bases). The CDR3 runs to 12 residues. Germline CDR1 SEHNR, CDR2 FQNEAQ (reference sequence). Between the trimmed V and J ends, which lost 5 bases and 7 bases, there was a span of 9 bases. As DNA, the CDR3 is TGTGCCAGCAGCACACGGGATAACATTCAGTACTTC. It yields the protein CASSTRDNIQYF.

To note about this clonotype: Being one base from a much bigger clone, this may be a read error. The chain has TRBV7-2 and TRBJ2-1; D might be TRBD1 (6 bases). V lost 1 base to trimming and J lost 4 bases, with 11 bases between them. In germline, CDR1 is SGHTA, CDR2 FQGNSA. The CDR3 is made up of 15 amino acids. The CDR3 coding sequence is TGTGCCAGCAGCTTAGACCGGGACACGTACAATGAGCAGTTCTTC. As protein: CASSLDRDTYNEQFF.

Notes on this clonotype: A single base separates this from a much larger clone, so it may be a read error. J is TRBJ1-1 and V is TRBV29-1; D perhaps matches TRBD1 (6 bases). CDR1 is SQVTM, CDR2 ANQGSEA, per germline. V was trimmed by 7 bases and J by 7 bases, leaving 16 bases between them. The CDR3 spans 12 residues. This CDR3 is CSGVGGAGEAFF. Written as DNA, the CDR3 is TGCAGCGGGGTCGGGGGGGCGGGTGAAGCTTTCTTT.

In its sample, this clonotype was seen many times. J is TRBJ2-7 and V is TRBV5-8; TRBD1 is a possible D gene (5 bases). The CDR3 sequence is 14 residues long. Trimming removed 4 bases from V and 3 bases from J, with 14 bases in between. CDR1 and CDR2 (germline): SGHTS, YDEGEE. The CDR3 loop reads CASSQTGPLYEQYF. The CDR3 DNA follows: TGTGCCAGCAGCCAAACAGGTCCTCTCTACGAGCAGTACTTC.

V usage is TRBV5-6 and J usage is TRBJ2-1; 10 bases agree with TRBD1. V was clipped by 5 bases and J by 9 bases; unmatched bases: 11. The CDR3 runs 15 residues. Germline assignment: CDR1 SGHDT and CDR2 YYEEEE. CDR3 sequence: CASSPAGTGETEQFF. CDR3 coding DNA: TGTGCCAGCAGTCCGGCTGGGACAGGGGAGACTGAGCAGTTCTTC.

The rearrangement joins TRBV19 to TRBJ2-7, with D hard to call. The germline V gene encodes CDR1 LNHDA and CDR2 SQIVND (reference sequence). The CDR3 has 13 residues. The V end was cut by 4 bases, the J end by 2 bases, with 9 bases between. The CDR3 coding sequence is TGTGCCAGTAGTAGACTCCGGGCCTACGAGCAGTACTTC. It translates to CASSRLRAYEQYF.

This chain joins TRBV19 and TRBJ1-5; 7 positions match TRBD1. The J segment lost 3 bases and the V segment lost 3 bases, leaving 8 bases of the junction unmatched. From germline, CDR1 is LNHDA and CDR2 SQIVND (reference sequence). This CDR3 has 16 residues. CDR3 bases: TGTGCCAGTAGTATTTCTACCAGGGGGATCAATCAGCCCCAGCATTTT. This gives the protein CASSISTRGINQPQHF. Using reference TRBV19 and TRBJ1-5 for the parts outside the CDR3, the full variable domain is DGGITQSPKYLFRKEGQNVTLSCEQNLNHDAMYWYRQDPGQGLRLIYYSQIVNDFQKGDIAEGYSVSREKKESFPLTVTSAQKNPTAFYLCASSISTRGINQPQHFGDGTRLSIL.

This clonotype was seen only a few times. This chain joins TRBV19 and TRBJ2-1, with 11 bases aligning to TRBD1. V lost 7 bases, J lost 0 bases, and 8 bases stayed unmatched. CDR1 is LNHDA and CDR2 is SQIVND in the germline V gene (reference sequence). The CDR3 runs to 17 residues. DNA of the CDR3: TGTGCCAGTACCCCTTGGGGGACAGGGGGCTCCTACAATGAGCAGTTCTTC. This gives the protein CASTPWGTGGSYNEQFF. Full variable domain (missing parts from reference TRBV19 and TRBJ2-1): DGGITQSPKYLFRKEGQNVTLSCEQNLNHDAMYWYRQDPGQGLRLIYYSQIVNDFQKGDIAEGYSVSREKKESFPLTVTSAQKNPTAFYLCASTPWGTGGSYNEQFFGPGTRLTVL.

Only a few counts were recorded for this clonotype. The junction departs from germline at one end; a sequencing error may be responsible. This sequence joins TRBV4-3 and TRBJ1-6, with TRBD1 matching 11 bases. Per the germline V gene, CDR1 is LGHNA and CDR2 is YSLEER. The CDR3 has 16 residues. Here the CDR3 reads CASSPDRGRKDSPPHF. In nucleotides, the CDR3 is TGCGCCAGCAGCCCGGACAGGGGGCGCAAAGATTCACCCCCCCACTTT.

Comment on this clonotype: A much larger clone lies a single base off, so this may be a read error. V and J are TRBV6-6 and TRBJ2-5, with no clear D. Per germline, CDR1 MNHNY and CDR2 SVGAGI (reference sequence). The CDR3 loop spans 15 amino acids. Trimming pared 2 bases from V and 4 bases from J, leaving 14 bases between. The CDR3 reads CASSYAVGPVETQYF. The DNA for the CDR3 is TGTGCCAGCAGTTACGCGGTAGGGCCTGTAGAGACCCAGTACTTC.